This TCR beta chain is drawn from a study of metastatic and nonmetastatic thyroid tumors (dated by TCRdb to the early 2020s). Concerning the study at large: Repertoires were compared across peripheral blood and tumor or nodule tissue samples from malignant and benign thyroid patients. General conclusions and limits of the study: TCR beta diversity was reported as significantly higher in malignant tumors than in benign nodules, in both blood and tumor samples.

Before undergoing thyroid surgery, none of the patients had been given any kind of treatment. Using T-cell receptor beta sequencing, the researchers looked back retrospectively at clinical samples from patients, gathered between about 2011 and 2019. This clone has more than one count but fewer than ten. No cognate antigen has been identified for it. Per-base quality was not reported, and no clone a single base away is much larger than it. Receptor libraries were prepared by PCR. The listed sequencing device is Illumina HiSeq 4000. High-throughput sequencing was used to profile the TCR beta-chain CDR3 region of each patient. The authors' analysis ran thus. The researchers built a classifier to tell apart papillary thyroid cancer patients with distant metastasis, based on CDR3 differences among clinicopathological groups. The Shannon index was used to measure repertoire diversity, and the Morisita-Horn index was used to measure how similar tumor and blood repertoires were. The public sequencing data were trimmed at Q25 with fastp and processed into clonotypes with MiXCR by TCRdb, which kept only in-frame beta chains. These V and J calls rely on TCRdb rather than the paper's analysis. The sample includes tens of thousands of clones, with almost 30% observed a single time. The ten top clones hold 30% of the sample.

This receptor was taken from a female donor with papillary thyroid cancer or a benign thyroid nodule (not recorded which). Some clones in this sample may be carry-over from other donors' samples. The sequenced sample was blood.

Read as DNA, the sequence is TGTGCCAGCAGTGCAGCGGCAGTCTATGGCTACACCTTC. Its protein product is CASSAAAVYGYTF. The sequence joins TRBV2 to TRBJ1-2, with an unclear D gene assignment. V drops 4 bases and J drops 4 bases, leaving 10 bases in between. Based on the germline V gene, the CDR1 and CDR2 sequences are SNHLY and FYNNEI. From the cysteine through the phenylalanine, the CDR3 covers 13 amino acids. Only CDR3 DNA is held: 39 bases, read in frame from base 1.